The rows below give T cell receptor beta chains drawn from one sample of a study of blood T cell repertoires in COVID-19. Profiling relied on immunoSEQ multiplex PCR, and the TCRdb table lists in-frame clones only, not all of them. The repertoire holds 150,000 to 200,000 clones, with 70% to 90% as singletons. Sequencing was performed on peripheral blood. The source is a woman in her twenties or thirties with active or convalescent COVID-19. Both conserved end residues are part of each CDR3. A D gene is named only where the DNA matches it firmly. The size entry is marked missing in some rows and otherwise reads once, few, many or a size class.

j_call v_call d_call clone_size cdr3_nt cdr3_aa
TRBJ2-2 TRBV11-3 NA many TGTGCCAGCAGCAACAGGGAGGGCACCGGGGAGCTGTTTTTT CASSNREGTGELFF
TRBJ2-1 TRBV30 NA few TGTGCCTGGAGGGAGTTATATGAGCAGTTCTTC CAWRELYEQFF
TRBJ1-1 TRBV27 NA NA TGTGCCAGCAGTCCCTATCTCACAGAAATTAACACTGAAGCTTTCTTT CASSPYLTEINTEAFF
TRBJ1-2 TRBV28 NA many TGTGCCAGCAGTTTAGGGGCCAGCGGGAACTATGGCTACACCTTC CASSLGASGNYGYTF
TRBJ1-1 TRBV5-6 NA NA TGTGCCAGCAGCTTGGACTTTAGGGGAGGGGTGAACGGAGAAGCTTTCTTT CASSLDFRGGVNGEAFF
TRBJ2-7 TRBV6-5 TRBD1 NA TGTGCCAGCAGGACAAGGACAGGTACCTACGAGCAGTACTTC CASRTRTGTYEQYF
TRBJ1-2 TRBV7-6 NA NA TGTGCCAGCAGCTTACATGGGCGGGGGGGGCTTGCTGGCTACACCTTC CASSLHGRGGLAGYTF
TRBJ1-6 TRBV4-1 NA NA TGCGCCAGCAGCCAAGATCCCCCAGGGCTAGGCTCACCCCTCCACTTT CASSQDPPGLGSPLHF
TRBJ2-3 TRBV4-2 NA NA TGTGCCAGCAGCCAGCGTCGGGGGGCAAGCACAGATACGCAGTATTTT CASSQRRGASTDTQYF
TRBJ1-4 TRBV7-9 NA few TGTGCCAGCAGCCGTGACGGGGGGCCTAATGAAAAACTGTTTTTT CASSRDGGPNEKLFF
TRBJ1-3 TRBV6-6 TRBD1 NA TGTGCCAGCAGTTACGCGGGACAGAACTCTGGAAACACCATATATTTT CASSYAGQNSGNTIYF
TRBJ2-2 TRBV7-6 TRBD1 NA TGTGCCAGCAGCTTCCGACAGGGGGGGACCGGGGAGCTGTTTTTT CASSFRQGGTGELFF
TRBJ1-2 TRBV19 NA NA TGTGCCAGTAGTCCCAACCCCGGGGGTAAGCTGTATGGCTACACCTTC CASSPNPGGKLYGYTF
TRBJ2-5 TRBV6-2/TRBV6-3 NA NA TGTGCCAGCAGTCCCTACCTTCAAGAGACCCAGTACTTC CASSPYLQETQYF
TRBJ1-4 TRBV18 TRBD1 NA TGTGCCAGCTCACCAATGGCTCCAGGGGGTACAACTAATGAAAAACTGTTTTTT CASSPMAPGGTTNEKLFF
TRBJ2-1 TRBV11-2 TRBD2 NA TGTGCCAGCAGCTTAGATTTGGCTAGCGGGGGTTGGAGCTCCTACAATGAGCAGTTCTTC CASSLDLASGGWSSYNEQFF
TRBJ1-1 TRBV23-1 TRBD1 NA TGCGCCAGCAGTCAATCTACACAGGGGCAGCGCACTGAAGCTTTCTTT CASSQSTQGQRTEAFF
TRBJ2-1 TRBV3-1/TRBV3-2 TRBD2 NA TGTGCCAGCAGCCCGAAGAAGGGAAGTGGCGGGAGGCAAAATGAGCAGTTCTTC CASSPKKGSGGRQNEQFF
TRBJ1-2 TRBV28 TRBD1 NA TGTGCCAGCAGCACCGGGACAGTTATCTATGGCTACACCTTC CASSTGTVIYGYTF
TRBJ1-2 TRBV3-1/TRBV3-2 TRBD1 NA TGTGCCAGCAGCCAAGACCCCGGACAGGGCGTCACCTTC CASSQDPGQGVTF
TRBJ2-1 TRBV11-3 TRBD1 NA TGTGCCAGCAGCCCCGGGACAGGGCGAAACAATGAGCAGTTCTTC CASSPGTGRNNEQFF
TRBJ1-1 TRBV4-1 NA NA TGCGCCAGCAGCCAATCCGCAGGGATGGGCACTGAAGCTTTCTTT CASSQSAGMGTEAFF
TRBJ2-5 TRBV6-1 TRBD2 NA TGTGCCAGCAGTGAAATAGCGGGAGGCATAGAGACCCAGTACTTC CASSEIAGGIETQYF
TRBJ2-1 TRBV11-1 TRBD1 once TGTGCCAGCAGCTTAGGAAGGACAGGGGGTAATGAGCAGTTCTTC CASSLGRTGGNEQFF
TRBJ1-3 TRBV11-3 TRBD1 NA TGTGCCAGCAGCAAGACAGGGGACACCATATATTTT CASSKTGDTIYF
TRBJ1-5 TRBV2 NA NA TGTGCCAGCAAAGAAGCAGGGAGGGACAATCAGCCCCAGCATTTT CASKEAGRDNQPQHF
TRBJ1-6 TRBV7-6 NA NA TGTGCCAGCAGCTTCAGACTTAATTCACCCCTCCACTTT CASSFRLNSPLHF
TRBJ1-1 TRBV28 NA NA TGTGCCAGCAGTATTGAACAGGGTGAAGCTTTCTTT CASSIEQGEAFF
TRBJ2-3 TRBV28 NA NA TGTGCCAGCTACGCAGGGGTCGAGCCTACAGATACGCAGTATTTT CASYAGVEPTDTQYF
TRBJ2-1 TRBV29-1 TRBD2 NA TGCAGCGTGGAGACTACGGCGGGGGATGAGCAGTTCTTC CSVETTAGDEQFF
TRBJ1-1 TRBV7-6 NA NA TGTGCGACCTCCGGGGGGGTGGGCACTGAAGCTTTCTTT CATSGGVGTEAFF
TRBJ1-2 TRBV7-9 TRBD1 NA TGTGCCAGCAGCCTTGGGACAGGGGGGAACTATGGCTACACCTTC CASSLGTGGNYGYTF
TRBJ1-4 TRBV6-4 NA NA TGTGCCAGCAGTGAGTGGGGAGGGGCGGGAACTAATGAAAAACTGTTTTTT CASSEWGGAGTNEKLFF
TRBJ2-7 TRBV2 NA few TGTGCCAGCAGTGCACCGGACAGTCACTACGAGCAGTACTTC CASSAPDSHYEQYF
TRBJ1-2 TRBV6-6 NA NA TGTGCCAGCAGTTACGAGCCGGATGGCTACACCTTC CASSYEPDGYTF
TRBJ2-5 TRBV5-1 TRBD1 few TGCGCCAGCAGCTTGGCGAAGAAGGACAGGGAGACCCAGTACTTC CASSLAKKDRETQYF
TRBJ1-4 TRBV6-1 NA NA TGTGCCAGCAGTGATGCTGGGGGCAATGAAAAACTGTTTTTT CASSDAGGNEKLFF
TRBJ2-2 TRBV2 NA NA TGTGCCAGCAGTGAAGGGCTGGGCAACACCGGGGAGCTGTTTTTT CASSEGLGNTGELFF
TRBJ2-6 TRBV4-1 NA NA TGCGCCAGCAGCCAAGCACAGGAGAGCTCTGGGGCCAACGTCCTGACTTTC CASSQAQESSGANVLTF
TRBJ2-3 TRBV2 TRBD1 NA TGTGCCAGCATCGGACAGGGGAGTACAGATACGCAGTATTTT CASIGQGSTDTQYF
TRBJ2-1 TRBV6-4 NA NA TGTGCCAGCACACATAACAATGAGCAGTTCTTC CASTHNNEQFF
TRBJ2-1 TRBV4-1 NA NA TGCGCCAGCAGCCCCGAAGCTGGTGCAAACAATGAGCAGTTCTTC CASSPEAGANNEQFF
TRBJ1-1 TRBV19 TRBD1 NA TGTGCCAGTAGTATAGAACCGGACAGGGGGCGAAGCGGCACTGAAGCTTTCTTT CASSIEPDRGRSGTEAFF
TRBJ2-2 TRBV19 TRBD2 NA TGTGCCAGTAGAAATATAGCGGGGACCGGGGAGCTGTTTTTT CASRNIAGTGELFF
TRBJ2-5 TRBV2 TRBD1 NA TGTGCCAGCAGTGGACGGACAGGGCAAGAGACCCAGTACTTC CASSGRTGQETQYF
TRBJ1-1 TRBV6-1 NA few TGTGCCAGCAGTGAAAGGACTGCAGTCACCGGGGCTTTCTTT CASSERTAVTGAFF
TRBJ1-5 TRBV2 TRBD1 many TGTGCCAGCAGTGTACCGGGACAGGGGGCGCCGGGTGGTCAGCCCCAGCATTTT CASSVPGQGAPGGQPQHF
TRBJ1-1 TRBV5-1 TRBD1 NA TGCGCCAGCAGCCTCGGACAGGGGGTGACTGAAGCTTTCTTT CASSLGQGVTEAFF
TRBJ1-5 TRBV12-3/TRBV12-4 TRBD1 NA TGTGCCGCGGGACAGGGGCCTCAGCCCCAGCATTTT CAAGQGPQPQHF
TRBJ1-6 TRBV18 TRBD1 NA TGTGCCAGTCAGGGGGACAGGGACTCACCCCTCCACTTT CASQGDRDSPLHF
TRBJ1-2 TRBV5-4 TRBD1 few TGTGCCAGCAGCCGGACAGGGGACTATGGCTACACCTTC CASSRTGDYGYTF